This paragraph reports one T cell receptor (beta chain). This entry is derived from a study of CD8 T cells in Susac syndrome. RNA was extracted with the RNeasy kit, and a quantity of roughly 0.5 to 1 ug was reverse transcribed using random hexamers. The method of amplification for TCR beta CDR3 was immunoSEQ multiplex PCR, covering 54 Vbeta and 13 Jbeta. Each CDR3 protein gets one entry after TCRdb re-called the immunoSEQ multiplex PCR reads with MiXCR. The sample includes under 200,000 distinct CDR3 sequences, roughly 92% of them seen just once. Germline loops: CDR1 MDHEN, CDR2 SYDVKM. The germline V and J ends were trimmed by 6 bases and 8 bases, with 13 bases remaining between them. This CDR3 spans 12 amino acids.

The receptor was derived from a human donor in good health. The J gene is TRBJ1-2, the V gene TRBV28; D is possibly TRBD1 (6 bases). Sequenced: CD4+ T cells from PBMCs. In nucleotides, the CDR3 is TGTGCCAGCAGCGACAGGAAGAAAGGCTACACCTTC. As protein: CASSDRKKGYTF.